Shown below are 25 T cell receptor beta chains from a single sample sequenced in a study of CD8+CD57+ T cells in acquired aplastic anemia. All patients picked for sequencing had shown, by flow cytometry, an expansion of CD8+CD57+ cells. The TCR beta profiling, which covered VDJ combination and CDR3 sequence, was carried out using genomic DNA as the template. MiXCR, applied by TCRdb to the reads, yields one record per CDR3 protein. The sample includes 150,000 to 200,000 distinct CDR3 sequences, 45% to 50% of them seen just once. The sample consisted of sorted CD4+, CD8+, or CD8+CD57+ T cells (not recorded which) from PBMCs. These receptor sequences come from a human donor with aplastic anemia.

CDR3 nucleotide sequence: TGTGCCAGCAGCTCGGGACTAGCGGGCACAGATACGCAGTATTTT. Its translation is CASSSGLAGTDTQYF. V usage is TRBV7-7 and J usage is TRBJ2-3, with 11 positions matching TRBD2. Germline values: CDR1 SSHAT, CDR2 FNYEAQ (reference sequence). The trim removed 4 bases at V and 1 base at J, leaving 1 base unmatched. CDR3 length: 15 amino acids.

Remarks on this clonotype: Since a much larger clone is just one base distant, this may be a read error. The chain couples TRBV6-1 to TRBJ1-1; TRBD1 is a possible D gene (6 bases). CDR1 is MNHNS, CDR2 SASEGT, per germline. This CDR3 is 16 amino acids long. The CDR3 loop reads CASDTGQGLLRADAFF. CDR3 nucleotides: TGTGCCAGTGATACGGGACAAGGCCTTCTGCGAGCTGATGCTTTCTTT.

This chain joins TRBV7-6 and TRBJ1-3, with D possibly being TRBD1 (5 bases). The CDR3 consists of 16 residues. The germline V gene has CDR1 SGHVS and CDR2 FNYEAQ. Trimming stripped 6 bases from V and 0 bases from J, with 15 bases between. CDR3 DNA: TGTGCCAGCAGTTCATGGGGGTTGAACTCTGGAAACACCATATATTTT. Translation: CASSSWGLNSGNTIYF.

This clonotype has a single count. The chain links TRBV20-1 to TRBJ2-1; 11 bases match TRBD2. V lost 5 bases and J lost 8; bases outside the gene matches: 8. Germline-derived CDR1 and CDR2 are DFQATT and SNEGSKA (reference sequence). CDR3 size: 14 residues. The DNA for the CDR3 is TGCAGTGCTGTAACTAGCGGGAGTACCCATGAGCAGTTCTTC. Its protein product is CSAVTSGSTHEQFF.

The chain combines TRBV20-1 with TRBJ2-3, with 10 nucleotides matching TRBD2. The germline gives CDR1 DFQATT, CDR2 SNEGSKA (reference sequence). This CDR3 comprises 15 residues. The CDR3 nucleotides are TGCAGCGCTCTTCAGCGGGAGGGAGTCCCAGATACGCAGTATTTT. Amino acid sequence: CSALQREGVPDTQYF.

V is TRBV19 and J is TRBJ2-1, with D unclear. CDR1 and CDR2 from the germline V gene are LNHDA and SQIVND (reference sequence). The CDR3 is 16 amino acids. Trimming pared 7 bases from V and 3 bases from J, leaving 19 bases between. The CDR3 DNA sequence: TGTGCCAGTATCCCGAGCGAGGCTTCTTACTACAATGAGCAGTTCTTC. Translating it yields CASIPSEASYYNEQFF.

This clonotype has a count of ten or more. V gene TRBV20-1 combines with J gene TRBJ2-7, with D possibly matching TRBD2 (5 bases). V lost 5 bases and J lost 7, with 15 bases in between. CDR1 DFQATT and CDR2 SNEGSKA come from the germline V gene (reference sequence). CDR3 length equals 12 residues. The CDR3 loop is CSAALLEGEQYF. The CDR3 coding sequence is TGCAGTGCTGCCTTACTAGAAGGGGAGCAGTACTTC.

This clonotype was detected ten times or more. The chain is built from TRBV29-1 and TRBJ2-3; no clear D gene. Trimming removed 4 bases at V and 6 bases at J, with 14 bases between. Germline V CDR1 and CDR2: SQVTM, ANQGSEA. The CDR3 spans 13 residues. The CDR3 sequence is CSVGPTRMDTQYF. The CDR3, as DNA: TGCAGCGTTGGCCCAACCCGAATGGATACGCAGTATTTT.

The J gene is TRBJ1-6, the V gene TRBV12-3 or TRBV12-4, with D hard to call. V lost 0 bases to trimming and J lost 10 bases, with 7 bases between them. This CDR3 comprises 13 residues. The CDR3 bases are TGTGCCAGCAGTTTAGCGGAGCACTCACCCCTCCACTTT. Translating it yields CASSLAEHSPLHF.

The chain carries TRBV7-9 and TRBJ2-7; weak D call: TRBD1 (6 bases). V shed 7 bases and J shed 4 bases, with 14 bases lying between them. The germline gives CDR1 SEHNR, CDR2 FQNEAQ (reference sequence). The CDR3 totals 13 residues. The CDR3 here is CASTTSTGYEQYF. The CDR3 nucleotides are TGTGCCAGCACCACATCAACAGGGTACGAGCAGTACTTC.

The chain recombines TRBV7-8 with TRBJ2-7; D might be TRBD1 (5 bases). CDR1 and CDR2 (germline): SGHVS, FQNEAQ. There are 14 residues in the CDR3. Deletions cut 1 base from V and 7 bases from J, with 14 bases between. The CDR3 is CASSLGILGQEQYF. The CDR3 bases are TGTGCCAGCAGCTTAGGCATCCTCGGACAAGAGCAGTACTTC. The full variable domain, with the rest looked up from reference TRBV7-8 and TRBJ2-7, is GAGVSQSPRYKVAKRGQDVALRCDPISGHVSLFWYQQALGQGPEFLTYFQNEAQLDKSGLPSDRFFAERPEGSVSTLKIQRTQQEDSAVYLCASSLGILGQEQYFGPGTRLTVT.

The sample holds many counts of this clonotype. CDR3 in amino acids: CAWSRDNYEQYF. The CDR3 DNA reads as TGTGCCTGGAGTCGGGACAACTACGAGCAGTACTTC. This chain joins TRBV30 and TRBJ2-7; D might be TRBD1 (6 bases). This CDR3 contains 12 residues. Germline loops: CDR1 GTSNPN, CDR2 SVGIG (reference sequence). The V and J ends lost 2 bases and 3 bases respectively, with 8 bases between them.

The chain recombines TRBV3-1 with TRBJ2-1, with TRBD2 identical over 12 bases. This CDR3 region has 15 residues. The V and J ends lost 4 bases and 8 bases, in that order; junction bases with no gene match: 6. Per germline, CDR1 LGHDT and CDR2 YNNKEL (reference sequence). Here the CDR3 DNA reads TGTGCCAGCAGCCTCCCGACTAGCGGGAGCGATGAGCAGTTCTTC. Protein sequence: CASSLPTSGSDEQFF.

This chain uses TRBV20-1 with TRBJ1-6; D gene unclear. The CDR3 has 15 residues. V gave up 4 bases and J gave up 8 bases, with 18 bases separating them. Germline lookup yields CDR1 DFQATT and CDR2 SNEGSKA (reference sequence). The CDR3 nucleotides are TGCAGTGCTACCCTGGGCAGCCTGGCAGATTCACCCCTCCACTTT. Its translation is CSATLGSLADSPLHF.

J is TRBJ2-2 and V is TRBV9, with D possibly matching TRBD2 (7 bases). Trimming removed 0 bases from V and 4 bases from J, with 19 bases in between. Germline-derived CDR1 and CDR2 are SGDLS and YYNGEE. This CDR3 spans 18 amino acids. CDR3 nucleotides: TGTGCCAGCAGCGTAGTAGGGGGGGCATGGAGGACCACCGGGGAGCTGTTTTTT. Protein: CASSVVGGAWRTTGELFF.

The CDR3 region is CAMSGTAENEQFF. In DNA form, the CDR3 reads TGTGCCATGAGCGGTACAGCGGAGAATGAGCAGTTCTTC. This chain uses TRBV10-3 with TRBJ2-1, with D possibly TRBD2 on 5 matching bases. Trimming removed 9 bases at V and 7 bases at J, with 16 bases between. Germline loops: CDR1 ENHRY, CDR2 SYGVKD. The CDR3 consists of 13 residues.

The CDR3 loop is CASSPFGWEGATNTEAFF. The CDR3 DNA reads as TGTGCCAGCAGCCCTTTCGGGTGGGAAGGGGCAACCAACACTGAAGCTTTCTTT. The chain combines TRBV11-1 with TRBJ1-1; perhaps TRBD1 as D (5 bases). V dropped 5 bases and J dropped 2 bases, with 24 bases sitting between them. The germline CDR1 and CDR2 sequences are SGHAT and FQDESV (reference sequence). The CDR3 length is 18 residues.

The chain carries TRBV30 and TRBJ2-2; 8 nucleotides agree with TRBD2. V dropped 0 bases and J dropped 2; count of bases not matched to a gene: 11. This CDR3 has 18 residues. Germline V gene lookup returns CDR1 GTSNPN and CDR2 SVGIG (reference sequence). The CDR3: CAWSVAGVGTYNTGELFF. The CDR3 region has the DNA TGTGCCTGGAGTGTAGCGGGGGTTGGTACCTACAACACCGGGGAGCTGTTTTTT.

Of note for this clonotype: An end of the junction does not agree with germline; a read error may underlie this. The gene calls are TRBV24-1 and TRBJ2-1; TRBD1 might be the D (5 bases). The CDR3 runs 16 residues. From germline, CDR1 is KGHDR and CDR2 SFDVKD. CDR3 sequence (DNA): TGTGCCACCAGTGTCCGCAGGGAAGCCGGCTACGATGAGCGGTTCTTC. Protein: CATSVRREAGYDERFF.

The chain couples TRBV24-1 to TRBJ2-3; D is unresolved. Trimming took 4 bases from V and 6 from J, leaving 7 bases between them. The CDR3 contains 12 residues. Germline values: CDR1 KGHDR, CDR2 SFDVKD. The CDR3 nucleotides are TGTGCCACCAGTGAAACGGTGGATACGCAGTATTTT. It yields the protein CATSETVDTQYF.

As for this clonotype: A much larger clone sits a single nucleotide away, making a read error possible. This is likely a read error, given that the CDR3 carries no conserved phenylalanine or tryptophan at its end. The chain combines TRBV19 with TRBJ2-5; 7 positions match TRBD2. The V segment lost 5 bases and the J segment 4 bases; nucleotides outside the gene matches: 19. There are 18 residues in the CDR3. The germline gives CDR1 LNHDA, CDR2 SQIVND (reference sequence). The CDR3 DNA reads as TGTGCCAGTAGTTTGTATCTAGCGGAAACCCCGGGGGGAGAGACCCAGTACCTC. This sequence encodes CASSLYLAETPGGETQYL.

The chain has TRBV4-1 and TRBJ2-3, with D perhaps matching TRBD2 (5 bases). The germline V gene has CDR1 MGHRA and CDR2 YSYEKL. V was pared by 5 bases and J by 6 bases, with 12 bases between. This CDR3 has 13 amino acids. In DNA, the CDR3 is TGCGCCAGCAGCACGCGGACTCGGGATACGCAGTATTTT. This encodes CASSTRTRDTQYF.

This clonotype was detected ten times or more. This sequence joins TRBV20-1 and TRBJ1-2; 9 positions match TRBD1. This CDR3 contains 13 residues. Germline loops: CDR1 DFQATT, CDR2 SNEGSKA (reference sequence). V dropped 6 bases and J dropped 4; count of bases not matched to a gene: 6. The chain's CDR3 is CSALDRGVYGYTF. DNA for the CDR3: TGCAGTGCGCTGGACAGGGGAGTCTATGGCTACACCTTC.

V usage is TRBV5-1 and J usage is TRBJ2-2; 10 nucleotides match TRBD1. The V and J ends lost 5 bases and 5 bases, in that order; junction bases with no gene match: 12. This CDR3 has 17 amino acids. Germline V lookup: CDR1 SGHRS, CDR2 YFSETQ. The CDR3 reads CASSHGPGQGKTGELFF. In DNA form, the CDR3 reads TGCGCCAGCAGTCATGGACCGGGACAGGGGAAAACCGGGGAGCTGTTTTTT.

The table lists this clonotype with a count of one. V usage is TRBV7-6 and J usage is TRBJ1-2, with D unclear. This CDR3 contains 12 residues. CDR1 is SGHVS and CDR2 is FNYEAQ in the germline V gene. Trimming took 2 bases from V and 7 from J, leaving 8 bases between them. The CDR3 sequence is CASSLPVSGYTF. The DNA of the CDR3 is TGTGCCAGCAGCTTACCGGTAAGTGGCTACACCTTC. Using reference TRBV7-6 and TRBJ1-2 for the parts outside the CDR3, the full variable domain is GAGVSQSPRYKVTKRGQDVALRCDPISGHVSLYWYRQALGQGPEFLTYFNYEAQQDKSGLPNDRFSAERPEGSISTLTIQRTEQRDSAMYRCASSLPVSGYTFGSGTRLTVV.